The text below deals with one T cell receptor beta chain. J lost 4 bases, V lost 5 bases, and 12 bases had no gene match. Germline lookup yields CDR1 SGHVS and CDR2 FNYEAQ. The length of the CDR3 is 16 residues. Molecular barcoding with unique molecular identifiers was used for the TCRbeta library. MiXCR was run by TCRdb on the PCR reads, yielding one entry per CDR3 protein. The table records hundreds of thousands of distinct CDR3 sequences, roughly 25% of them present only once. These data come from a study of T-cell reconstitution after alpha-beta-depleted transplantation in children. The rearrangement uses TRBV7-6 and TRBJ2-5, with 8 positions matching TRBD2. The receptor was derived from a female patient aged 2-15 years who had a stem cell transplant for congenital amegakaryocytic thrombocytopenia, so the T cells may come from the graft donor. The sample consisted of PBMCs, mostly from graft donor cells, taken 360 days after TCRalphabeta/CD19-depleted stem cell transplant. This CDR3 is CASSPLGLVRGETQYF. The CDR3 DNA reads TGTGCCAGCAGCCCGTTGGGACTAGTAAGGGGAGAGACCCAGTACTTC. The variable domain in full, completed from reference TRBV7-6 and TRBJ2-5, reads GAGVSQSPRYKVTKRGQDVALRCDPISGHVSLYWYRQALGQGPEFLTYFNYEAQQDKSGLPNDRFSAERPEGSISTLTIQRTEQRDSAMYRCASSPLGLVRGETQYFGPGTRLLVL.